The next 24 T cell receptor beta chains were all read from a single sample in a study of blood T cell repertoires in COVID-19. Profiled with immunoSEQ multiplex PCR; TCRdb holds only in-frame clones, not every one. The table shows about 35,000 clones, with about nine tenths occurring only once. The sequenced material came from peripheral blood. These receptors originate from a man at least 80 years old with active COVID-19.

This clone was seen a single time. The junction departs from the called germline gene at one end, perhaps through a read error. The genes are TRBV7-2 and TRBJ2-7, with 10 positions matching TRBD2. In germline, CDR1 is SGHTA, CDR2 FQGNSA. This CDR3 comprises 14 residues. In DNA form, the CDR3 reads TGTGCCAGCAGCCCGGAAGCGGGAGGGGCTCGGGTGGGCTTC. It yields the protein CASSPEAGGARVGF.

This clone was found once. J is TRBJ1-3 and V is TRBV19, with D possibly TRBD1 on 5 matching bases. This CDR3 comprises 12 residues. Germline V CDR1 and CDR2: LNHDA, SQIVND (reference sequence). Trimming left V 8 bases short and J 6 bases short, with 11 bases between. The CDR3 nucleotides read TGTGCCAGTGGAACAGGTGAAAACACCATATATTTT. It is translated as CASGTGENTIYF.

The CDR3 region has the DNA TGTGCCTGGAGTGTAGTAGCCAGACAGGGTGGCGGCTACACCTTC. Translation gives CAWSVVARQGGGYTF. V gene TRBV30 combines with J gene TRBJ1-2, with 7 bases that match TRBD1. V lost 0 bases to trimming and J lost 8 bases; unmatched junction nucleotides: 12. CDR1 and CDR2 (germline): GTSNPN, SVGIG (reference sequence). The CDR3 is 15 amino acids.

The chain joins TRBV7-9 to TRBJ1-2; TRBD1 aligns across 7 bases. The junction had 9 bases not matched to a gene; V was cut back by 5 bases and J by 0 bases. The CDR3 is 16 residues long. Per the germline V gene, CDR1 is SEHNR and CDR2 is FQNEAQ (reference sequence). CDR3: CASSHLTGTANYGYTF. Here the CDR3 DNA reads TGTGCCAGCAGCCATTTGACAGGGACAGCTAACTATGGCTACACCTTC. Together with reference TRBV7-9 and TRBJ1-2, the CDR3 gives the full variable domain: DTGVSQNPRHKITKRGQNVTFRCDPISEHNRLYWYRQTLGQGPEFLTYFQNEAQLEKSRLLSDRFSAERPKGSFSTLEIQRTEQGDSAMYLCASSHLTGTANYGYTFGSGTRLTVV.

The V gene is TRBV28, the J gene TRBJ1-2; 7 bases are a match to TRBD1. Trimming removed 6 bases from V and 8 bases from J; junction bases left unmatched: 12. Per germline, CDR1 MDHEN and CDR2 SYDVKM. This CDR3 is built from 14 residues. The CDR3: CASRQGQAALGYTF. Here the CDR3 DNA reads TGTGCCAGCAGGCAAGGACAGGCGGCCTTAGGCTACACCTTC.

This chain connects TRBV19 to TRBJ1-2, with a weak D call TRBD1 (5 bases). CDR1 is LNHDA, CDR2 SQIVND, per germline (reference sequence). Trimming shortened V by 3 bases and J by 2 bases, and 10 bases separated the two germline ends. The CDR3 runs to 14 residues. CDR3 in amino acids: CASSMYPGNYGYTF. The DNA for the CDR3 is TGTGCCAGTAGTATGTACCCAGGGAACTATGGCTACACCTTC.

The chain couples TRBV18 to TRBJ2-1; 9 bases fit TRBD2. The V gene's germline CDR1 is KGHSH and CDR2 LQKENI. With V trimmed by 0 bases and J by 5 bases, 5 bases remained unmatched. CDR3 length: 16 residues. This chain's CDR3 is CASSPPKTSGHNEQFF. The CDR3 region has the DNA TGTGCCAGCTCACCACCGAAGACTAGCGGCCACAATGAGCAGTTCTTC.

The chain combines TRBV10-1 with TRBJ2-7; maybe TRBD2 (5 bases). Germline V CDR1 and CDR2: WNHNN, SYGVQD (reference sequence). The CDR3 has 15 residues. Trimming shortened V by 2 bases and J by 2 bases, and 13 bases separated the two germline ends. CDR3 sequence reads: CASSEGPRGAYEQYF. The CDR3 DNA is TGCGCCAGCAGTGAGGGCCCCCGGGGAGCCTACGAGCAGTACTTC.

The J gene is TRBJ2-5, the V gene TRBV7-2; 7 nucleotides align to TRBD2. J gave up 5 bases and V 9 bases, and 12 bases lay outside the gene matches. Germline lookup yields CDR1 SGHTA and CDR2 FQGNSA. CDR3 length: 14 residues. The CDR3 nucleotides are TGTGCCAGTGCGGCTAGCGGATTTAGGGAGACCCAGTACTTC. This encodes CASAASGFRETQYF. Based on the CDR3 plus reference TRBV7-2 and TRBJ2-5, the full variable domain is GAGVSQSPSNKVTEKGKDVELRCDPISGHTALYWYRQSLGQGLEFLIYFQGNSAPDKSGLPSDRFSAERTGGSVSTLTIQRTQQEDSAVYLCASAASGFRETQYFGPGTRLLVL.

The rearrangement joins TRBV30 to TRBJ2-7; 8 bases match TRBD2. After removal of 5 bases from V and 7 bases from J, the junction contained 7 bases not matched to a gene. There are 12 residues in the CDR3. The germline CDR1 and CDR2 sequences are GTSNPN and SVGIG (reference sequence). This chain's CDR3 is CAWSGGPGEQYF. The CDR3 nucleotides are TGTGCCTGGTCGGGGGGGCCTGGGGAGCAGTACTTC.

The V call is TRBV7-9, the J call TRBJ2-2; 11 nucleotides line up with TRBD2. There are 16 residues in the CDR3. V lost 4 bases, J lost 7 bases, and 8 bases stayed unmatched. From germline, CDR1 is SEHNR and CDR2 FQNEAQ (reference sequence). CDR3 region: CASSSRLAGSIGELFF. As DNA, the CDR3 is TGTGCCAGCAGCTCGCGACTAGCGGGATCGATCGGGGAGCTGTTTTTT. The variable domain in full, completed from reference TRBV7-9 and TRBJ2-2, reads DTGVSQNPRHKITKRGQNVTFRCDPISEHNRLYWYRQTLGQGPEFLTYFQNEAQLEKSRLLSDRFSAERPKGSFSTLEIQRTEQGDSAMYLCASSSRLAGSIGELFFGEGSRLTVL.

J is TRBJ2-7 and V is TRBV27; 9 bases line up with TRBD1. In germline, CDR1 is MNHEY, CDR2 SMNVEV (reference sequence). The CDR3 is made up of 14 amino acids. The CDR3 DNA follows: TGTGCCAGCAGTCCTACTCCGGGACAGGGCATAGGCGAAGTC. Protein: CASSPTPGQGIGEV.

The V call is TRBV18, the J call TRBJ2-5, with 9 bases that match TRBD1. The V gene end was trimmed by 5 bases and the J gene end by 5 bases; junction bases not matched to a gene: 12. This CDR3 has 16 residues. CDR1 and CDR2 (germline): KGHSH, LQKENI. CDR3 DNA sequence: TGTGCCAGCTCAACAGGGGGCAGCGGAGTCGGGGAGACCCAGTACTTC. Its translation: CASSTGGSGVGETQYF. The entire variable domain, with the rest obtained from reference TRBV18 and TRBJ2-5, is as follows: NAGVMQNPRHLVRRRGQEARLRCSPMKGHSHVYWYRQLPEEGLKFMVYLQKENIIDESGMPKERFSAEFPKEGPSILRIQQVVRGDSAAYFCASSTGGSGVGETQYFGPGTRLLVL.

The chain has TRBV11-3 and TRBJ1-2; tentatively, D is TRBD1 (5 bases). Germline V lookup: CDR1 SGHNT, CDR2 YENEEA. The germline V and J ends were trimmed by 7 bases and 1 base, with 10 bases remaining between them. The CDR3 has 13 residues. In nucleotides, the CDR3 is TGTGCCAGCAAAAACAGGATTAACTATGGCTACACCTTC. Protein product: CASKNRINYGYTF.

Only a few counts were recorded for this clone. The V gene is TRBV2, the J gene TRBJ1-4, with 9 bases aligning to TRBD1. Germline V gene lookup returns CDR1 SNHLY and CDR2 FYNNEI. V dropped 6 bases and J dropped 8; count of bases not matched to a gene: 7. The CDR3 is made up of 14 amino acids. As DNA, the CDR3 is TGTGCCAGCAGGGGGACAGGGTTGCGCGAAAAACTGTTTTTT. It codes for CASRGTGLREKLFF.

Only one count was recorded for this clone. The chain recombines TRBV5-1 with TRBJ2-1; 7 positions agree with TRBD2. The CDR3 is made up of 14 amino acids. With 7 bases clipped from V and 4 bases from J, the junction kept 8 bases outside the gene matches. Per germline, CDR1 SGHRS and CDR2 YFSETQ. The CDR3 spells CASHPGEGYNEQFF. CDR3 in DNA: TGCGCCAGCCACCCGGGGGAGGGGTACAATGAGCAGTTCTTC.

The V and J genes are TRBV27 and TRBJ2-1; tentatively, D is TRBD1 (5 bases). Germline lookup yields CDR1 MNHEY and CDR2 SMNVEV (reference sequence). This CDR3 spans 15 amino acids. The V end was cut by 8 bases, the J end by 2 bases, with 16 bases between. The CDR3 sequence: CASDVGVSAYNEQFF. The CDR3, as DNA: TGTGCCAGCGACGTAGGGGTATCGGCCTACAATGAGCAGTTCTTC.

The V call is TRBV19, the J call TRBJ2-2; weak D call: TRBD2 (5 bases). The V and J ends lost 7 bases and 7 bases respectively, with 13 bases between them. Germline lookup yields CDR1 LNHDA and CDR2 SQIVND (reference sequence). The CDR3 is 13 residues long. The chain's CDR3 is CASTRGRVGELFF. CDR3 nucleotides: TGTGCCAGTACCCGGGGTAGAGTCGGGGAGCTGTTTTTT.

This chain links TRBV2 with TRBJ1-6, with a possible D match to TRBD1 (6 bases). Germline V gives CDR1 SNHLY, CDR2 FYNNEI. V was cut by 5 bases and J by 7 bases, with 15 bases left in between. The CDR3 is 15 residues long. The CDR3 DNA follows: TGTGCCAGCAGTCGGGTGGGGGGGGCCAATTCACCCCTCCACTTT. Translating gives CASSRVGGANSPLHF. The full variable domain, rest sourced from reference TRBV2 and TRBJ1-6, is EPEVTQTPSHQVTQMGQEVILRCVPISNHLYFYWYRQILGQKVEFLVSFYNNEISEKSEIFDDQFSVERPDGSNFTLKIRSTKLEDSAMYFCASSRVGGANSPLHFGNGTRLTVT.

The chain is built from TRBV18 and TRBJ2-6; D possibly corresponds to TRBD1 (5 bases). The CDR3 sequence is 16 residues long. In germline, CDR1 is KGHSH, CDR2 LQKENI. Between the trimmed V and J ends, which lost 2 bases and 2 bases, there was a span of 10 bases. CDR3 amino acids: CASSPRTGTGANVLTF. The CDR3, as DNA: TGTGCCAGCTCACCAAGAACAGGAACTGGGGCCAACGTCCTGACTTTC.

This chain uses TRBV28 with TRBJ1-4, with 7 bases aligning to TRBD1. V lost 5 bases, J lost 7 bases, and 13 bases stayed unmatched. The CDR3 is made up of 16 amino acids. CDR1 and CDR2 (germline): MDHEN, SYDVKM. CDR3 nucleotides: TGTGCCAGCAGTCTCGACAGGGTTTCCTTGGTTGAAAAACTGTTTTTT. Its translation: CASSLDRVSLVEKLFF. Together with reference TRBV28 and TRBJ1-4, the CDR3 gives the full variable domain: DVKVTQSSRYLVKRTGEKVFLECVQDMDHENMFWYRQDPGLGLRLIYFSYDVKMKEKGDIPEGYSVSREKKERFSLILESASTNQTSMYLCASSLDRVSLVEKLFFGSGTQLSVL.

This sequence joins TRBV28 and TRBJ2-7; possibly TRBD2 for D (7 bases). V lost 6 bases and J 0 bases, leaving 18 bases between the germline ends. CDR1 is MDHEN, CDR2 SYDVKM, per germline. This CDR3 is 16 amino acids long. CDR3: CASSNGGARFSYEQYF. The CDR3 region has the DNA TGTGCCAGCAGCAATGGGGGGGCGCGATTCTCCTACGAGCAGTACTTC. The full variable domain, with the rest looked up from reference TRBV28 and TRBJ2-7, is DVKVTQSSRYLVKRTGEKVFLECVQDMDHENMFWYRQDPGLGLRLIYFSYDVKMKEKGDIPEGYSVSREKKERFSLILESASTNQTSMYLCASSNGGARFSYEQYFGPGTRLTVT.

Here the CDR3 DNA reads TGTGCCAGCAGCCCACGCGCTACCTCGAGCCCGGATACGCAGTATTTT. It specifies CASSPRATSSPDTQYF. The gene calls are TRBV7-2 and TRBJ2-3; D is unclear. Germline V gene sequence: CDR1 SGHTA, CDR2 FQGNSA. With 5 bases removed from V and 6 bases from J, the gap between germline ends came to 21 bases. The CDR3 sequence is 16 residues long.

This chain links TRBV19 with TRBJ1-5, with 10 bases fitting TRBD1. CDR1 is LNHDA and CDR2 is SQIVND in the germline V gene (reference sequence). The trim removed 4 bases at V and 2 bases at J, leaving 11 bases unmatched. This CDR3 contains 18 residues. CDR3 sequence: CASSTDRGRGVGNQPQHF. CDR3 DNA sequence: TGTGCCAGTAGTACCGACAGGGGGCGCGGGGTGGGCAATCAGCCCCAGCATTTT. The variable domain in full, completed from reference TRBV19 and TRBJ1-5, reads DGGITQSPKYLFRKEGQNVTLSCEQNLNHDAMYWYRQDPGQGLRLIYYSQIVNDFQKGDIAEGYSVSREKKESFPLTVTSAQKNPTAFYLCASSTDRGRGVGNQPQHFGDGTRLSIL.